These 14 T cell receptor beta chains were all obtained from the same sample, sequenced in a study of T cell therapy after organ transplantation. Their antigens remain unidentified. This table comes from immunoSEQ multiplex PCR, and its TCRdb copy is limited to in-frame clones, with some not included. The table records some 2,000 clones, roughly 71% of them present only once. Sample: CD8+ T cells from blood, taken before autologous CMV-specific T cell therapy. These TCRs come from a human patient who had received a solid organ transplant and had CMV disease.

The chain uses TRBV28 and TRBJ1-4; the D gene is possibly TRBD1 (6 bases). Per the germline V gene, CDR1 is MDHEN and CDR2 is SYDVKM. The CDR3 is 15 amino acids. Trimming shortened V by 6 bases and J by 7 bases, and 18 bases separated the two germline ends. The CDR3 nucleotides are TGTGCCAGCAGATGGGTTCGGCAGGGGACTGAAAAACTGTTTTTT. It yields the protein CASRWVRQGTEKLFF.

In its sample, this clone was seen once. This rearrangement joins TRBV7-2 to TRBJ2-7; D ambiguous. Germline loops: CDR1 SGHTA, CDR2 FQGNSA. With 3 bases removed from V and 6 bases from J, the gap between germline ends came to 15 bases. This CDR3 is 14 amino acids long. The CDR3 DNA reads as TGTGCCAGCAGCTTCCGGGCCCCGACGGGCGAGCAGTACTTC. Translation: CASSFRAPTGEQYF.

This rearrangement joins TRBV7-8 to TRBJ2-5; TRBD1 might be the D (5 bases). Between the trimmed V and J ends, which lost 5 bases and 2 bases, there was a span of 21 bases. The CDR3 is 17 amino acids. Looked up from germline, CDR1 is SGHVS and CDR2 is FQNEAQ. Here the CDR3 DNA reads TGTGCCAGCAGCCCAGAACCCGAAACGACAGCACAAGAGACCCAGTACTTC. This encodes CASSPEPETTAQETQYF.

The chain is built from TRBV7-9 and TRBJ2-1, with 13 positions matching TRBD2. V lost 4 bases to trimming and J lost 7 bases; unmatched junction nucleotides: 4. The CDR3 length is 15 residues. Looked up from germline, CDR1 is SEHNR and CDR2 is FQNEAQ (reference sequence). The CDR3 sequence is CASSSTSGRLNEQFF. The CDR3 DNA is TGTGCCAGCAGCTCGACTAGCGGGAGGTTGAATGAGCAGTTCTTC.

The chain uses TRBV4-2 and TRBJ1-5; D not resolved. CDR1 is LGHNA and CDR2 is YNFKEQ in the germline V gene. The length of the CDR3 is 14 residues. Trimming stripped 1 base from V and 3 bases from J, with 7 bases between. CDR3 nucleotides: TGTGCCAGCAGCCAAGCCGTCCCCAATCAGCCCCAGCATTTT. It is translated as CASSQAVPNQPQHF.

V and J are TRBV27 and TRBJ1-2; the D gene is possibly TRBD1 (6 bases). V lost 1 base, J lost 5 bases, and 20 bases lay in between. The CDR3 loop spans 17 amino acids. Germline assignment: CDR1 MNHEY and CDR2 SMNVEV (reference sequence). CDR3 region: CASSLLAGAIRIYGYTF. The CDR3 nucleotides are TGTGCCAGCAGTTTATTGGCAGGGGCGATCCGGATATATGGCTACACCTTC.

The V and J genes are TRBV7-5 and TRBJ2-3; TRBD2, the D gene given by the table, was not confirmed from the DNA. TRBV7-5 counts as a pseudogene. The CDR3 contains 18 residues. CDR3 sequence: CASSFSAFSGSDTDTQYF. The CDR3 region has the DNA TGTGCCAGCAGCTTTTCGGCCTTTAGCGGGAGTGACACAGATACGCAGTATTTT.

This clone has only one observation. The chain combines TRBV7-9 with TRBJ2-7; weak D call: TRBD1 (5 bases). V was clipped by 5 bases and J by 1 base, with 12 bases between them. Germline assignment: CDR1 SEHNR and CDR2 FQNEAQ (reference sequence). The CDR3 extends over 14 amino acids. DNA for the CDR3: TGTGCCAGCAGCCAATCGACAGATTCCTACGAGCAGTACTTC. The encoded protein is CASSQSTDSYEQYF.

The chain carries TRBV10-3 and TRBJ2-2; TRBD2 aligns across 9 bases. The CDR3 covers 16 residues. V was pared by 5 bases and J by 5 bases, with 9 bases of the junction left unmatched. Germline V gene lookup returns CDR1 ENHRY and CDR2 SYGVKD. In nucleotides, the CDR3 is TGTGCCATCAGTCTCGGAGTAGCGGGAGTGACCGGGGAGCTGTTTTTT. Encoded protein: CAISLGVAGVTGELFF.

For the CDR3, the DNA is TGTGCCAGCAGTTTGACAGGGCTTGGAGAGACCCAGTACTTC. It translates to CASSLTGLGETQYF. This chain links TRBV28 with TRBJ2-5; 7 bases line up with TRBD1. The V and J ends lost 3 bases and 4 bases, in that order; junction bases with no gene match: 5. This CDR3 contains 14 residues. CDR1 is MDHEN, CDR2 SYDVKM, per germline.

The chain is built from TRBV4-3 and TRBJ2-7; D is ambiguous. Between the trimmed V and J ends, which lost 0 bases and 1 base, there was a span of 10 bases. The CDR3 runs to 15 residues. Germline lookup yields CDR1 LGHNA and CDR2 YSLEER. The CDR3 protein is CASSQDRKGSYEQYF. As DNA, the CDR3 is TGCGCCAGCAGCCAAGACCGTAAGGGTTCCTACGAGCAGTACTTC.

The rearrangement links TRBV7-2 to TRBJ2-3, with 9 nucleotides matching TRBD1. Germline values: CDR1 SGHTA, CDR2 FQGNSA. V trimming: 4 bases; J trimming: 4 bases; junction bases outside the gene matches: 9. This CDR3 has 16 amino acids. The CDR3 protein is CASSYRTGAEADTQYF. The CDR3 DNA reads TGTGCCAGCAGCTACCGGACAGGGGCTGAGGCAGATACGCAGTATTTT.

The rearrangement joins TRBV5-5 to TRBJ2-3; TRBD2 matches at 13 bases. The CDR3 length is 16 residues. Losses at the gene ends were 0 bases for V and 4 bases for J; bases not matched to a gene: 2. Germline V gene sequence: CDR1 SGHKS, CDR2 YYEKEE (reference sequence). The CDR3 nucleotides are TGTGCCAGCAGCTTGGTGGGACTAGCGGGACCAGATACGCAGTATTTT. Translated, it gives CASSLVGLAGPDTQYF.

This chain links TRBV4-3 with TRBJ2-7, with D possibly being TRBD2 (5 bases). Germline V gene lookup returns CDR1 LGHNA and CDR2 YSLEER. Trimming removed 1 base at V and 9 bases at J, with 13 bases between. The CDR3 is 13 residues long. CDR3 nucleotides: TGCGCCAGCAGCCAAGCCCTCCGGGAATGGCAGTACTTC. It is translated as CASSQALREWQYF.